Below, 9 T cell receptor beta chains from the same sample are listed, as sequenced in a study of cytomegalovirus exposure and HLA in healthy donors. With 60 Vbeta and 13 Jbeta primers, the PCR was carried out. Using immunoSEQ multiplex PCR, the repertoire was profiled, and TCRdb retains in-frame clones only, with some absent. The top ten hold about 11% of the sample, which has 95,000 to 150,000 clones, roughly 80% seen once. Sequencing was performed on PBMCs. Receptors originate from a man younger than 40 in good health and CMV-seropositive.

This clone was found once. The chain combines TRBV6-1 with TRBJ2-7, with D possibly TRBD2 on 6 matching bases. Germline CDR1 and CDR2: MNHNS and SASEGT. V was clipped by 0 bases and J by 6 bases, with 15 bases between them. CDR3 length equals 15 residues. DNA of the CDR3: TGTGCCAGCAGTGAAGCTTTAGGAACGGGAGCCGAGCAGTACTTC. This encodes CASSEALGTGAEQYF.

The chain uses TRBV28 and TRBJ2-3; TRBD1 agrees at 7 bases. J was trimmed by 2 bases and V by 2 bases; bases with no gene match: 7. CDR1 and CDR2 from the germline V gene are MDHEN and SYDVKM. There are 16 residues in the CDR3. The CDR3 protein is CASSLGGQGVTDTQYF. The DNA of the CDR3 is TGTGCCAGCAGTTTAGGGGGCCAGGGGGTCACAGATACGCAGTATTTT.

The chain couples TRBV6-5 to TRBJ2-5; D is uncertain. The germline CDR1 and CDR2 sequences are MNHEY and SVGAGI. The CDR3 contains 14 residues. V lost 6 bases and J 5 bases, leaving 16 bases between the germline ends. The CDR3, as DNA: TGTGCCAGCAGGTCCAGTCGCCTCCAGGAGACCCAGTACTTC. It is translated as CASRSSRLQETQYF.

The V and J genes are TRBV5-6 and TRBJ2-5, with D maybe TRBD1 (6 bases). CDR1 and CDR2 from the germline V gene are SGHDT and YYEEEE. Between the trimmed V and J ends, which lost 4 bases and 5 bases, there was a span of 18 bases. The CDR3 runs to 15 residues. CDR3 in DNA: TGTGCCAGCAGCACAACACAGGGTTTGATGGAGACCCAGTACTTC. It translates to CASSTTQGLMETQYF.

This clone has a single count. At the DNA level, this CDR3 is encoded by other sequences in the same sample as well. This chain links TRBV5-8 with TRBJ2-3; D is unresolved. Trimming took off 0 bases at V and 0 bases at J, with 8 bases between the two ends. The CDR3 is 15 residues long. Germline loops: CDR1 SGHTS, CDR2 YDEGEE. CDR3: CASSLGQKSTDTQYF. For the CDR3, the DNA is TGTGCCAGCAGCTTGGGTCAGAAAAGCACAGATACGCAGTATTTT.

The gene calls are TRBV18 and TRBJ2-1; TRBD2 agrees at 7 bases. The germline V gene has CDR1 KGHSH and CDR2 LQKENI. V lost 3 bases to trimming and J lost 8 bases; unmatched junction nucleotides: 10. CDR3 length equals 15 residues. The CDR3 DNA sequence: TGTGCCAGCTCACCCCGACTAGCTGGTGTGGATGAGCAGTTCTTC. Amino acid sequence: CASSPRLAGVDEQFF.

This clone was seen more than once but under ten times. This chain connects TRBV7-9 to TRBJ2-1, with a weak D call TRBD2 (6 bases). The germline V gene encodes CDR1 SEHNR and CDR2 FQNEAQ (reference sequence). The CDR3 has 14 amino acids. Trimming took 1 base from V and 6 from J, leaving 10 bases between them. CDR3 protein: CASSLVMEGNEQFF. The CDR3 bases are TGTGCCAGCAGCTTAGTGATGGAGGGCAATGAGCAGTTCTTC. Using reference TRBV7-9 and TRBJ2-1 for the parts outside the CDR3, the full variable domain is DTGVSQNPRHKITKRGQNVTFRCDPISEHNRLYWYRQTLGQGPEFLTYFQNEAQLEKSRLLSDRFSAERPKGSFSTLEIQRTEQGDSAMYLCASSLVMEGNEQFFGPGTRLTVL.

The chain employs TRBV27 and TRBJ1-3; no definite D call. CDR3 length: 15 amino acids. V gave up 0 bases and J gave up 0 bases, with 6 bases separating them. Germline assignment: CDR1 MNHEY and CDR2 SMNVEV (reference sequence). In nucleotides, the CDR3 is TGTGCCAGCAGTTTATCGGGGAGCTCTGGAAACACCATATATTTT. This sequence encodes CASSLSGSSGNTIYF.

The rearrangement joins TRBV4-2 to TRBJ2-7, with 11 bases matching TRBD2. Germline trimming cut 3 bases from V and 6 bases from J; bases unmatched to any gene: 22. The CDR3 covers 20 residues. Germline V gene sequence: CDR1 LGHNA, CDR2 YNFKEQ. This CDR3 is CASSQTPGQIRLAGGPEQYF. The CDR3 DNA is TGTGCCAGCAGCCAGACCCCGGGGCAGATTAGATTAGCGGGAGGGCCCGAGCAGTACTTC.